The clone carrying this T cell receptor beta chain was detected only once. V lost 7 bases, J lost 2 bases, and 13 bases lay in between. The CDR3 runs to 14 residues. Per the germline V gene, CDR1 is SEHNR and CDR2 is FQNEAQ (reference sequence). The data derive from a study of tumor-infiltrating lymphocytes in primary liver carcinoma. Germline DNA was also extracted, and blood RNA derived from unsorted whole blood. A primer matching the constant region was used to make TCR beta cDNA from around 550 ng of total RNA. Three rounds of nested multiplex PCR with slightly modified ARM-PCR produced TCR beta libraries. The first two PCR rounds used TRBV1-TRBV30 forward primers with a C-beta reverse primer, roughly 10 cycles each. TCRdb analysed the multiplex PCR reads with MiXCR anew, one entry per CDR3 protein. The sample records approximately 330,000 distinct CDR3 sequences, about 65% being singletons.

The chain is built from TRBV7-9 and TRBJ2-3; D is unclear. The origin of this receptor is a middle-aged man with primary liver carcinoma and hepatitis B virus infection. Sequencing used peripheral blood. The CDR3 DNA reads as TGTGCCAGCAACCGACGCGTTCACACAGATACGCAGTATTTT. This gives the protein CASNRRVHTDTQYF.